Detailed here is one T cell receptor (beta chain). The antigen remains undetermined. Vbeta (60) and Jbeta (13) primers were used in the PCR. The method was immunoSEQ multiplex PCR; TCRdb's version includes in-frame clones alone and lacks a portion of them. The sample's table shows around 100,000 clones. Germline-derived CDR1 and CDR2 are SEHNR and FQNEAQ (reference sequence). The V end lost 7 bases, the J end lost 5 bases, and 14 bases lay between the germline ends. This CDR3 has 13 residues. These data come from a study of cytomegalovirus exposure and HLA in healthy donors. Study observations and caveats: The study found most TCR sequences rare, yet found some public TCRs in many donors. Being productive about 87% or about 30% of the time was typical of most TCR beta V segments in an earlier analysis. Trimming of TCR beta V- and J-genes showed a link, identified in a later analysis, to a missense DCLRE1C variant. The study assumed roughly uniform donor sequencing depth for presence/absence analyses.

This clonotype was obtained from a man between 35 and 55 years old in good health and CMV-seropositive. This sequence joins TRBV7-9 and TRBJ2-5; tentative D call: TRBD1 (5 bases). Sequences were obtained from PBMCs. The CDR3 is CASNPGFAETQYF. CDR3 in DNA: TGTGCCAGCAATCCAGGGTTCGCGGAGACCCAGTACTTC.